The next 2 T cell receptor beta chains were all read from a single sample in a study of radiotherapy plus CTLA-4 blockade in lung cancer. The data were produced by immunoSEQ multiplex PCR, yet TCRdb's version contains in-frame clones alone and is incomplete. The table records tens of thousands of clones, approximately 70% of them present only once. Material: peripheral blood, obtained from a patient treated with radiotherapy plus ipilimumab. The receptors originated from a human donor with non-small cell lung cancer who had stable disease on radiotherapy plus ipilimumab.

The CDR3 region is CASSRVTGSSYNEQFF. CDR3 sequence (DNA): TGTGCCAGTAGTAGGGTGACAGGGAGCTCCTACAATGAGCAGTTCTTC. The chain recombines TRBV19 with TRBJ2-1, with 7 bases matching TRBD1. This CDR3 has 16 residues. V shed 4 bases and J 0 bases; nucleotides not matched to a gene: 6. Germline CDR1 is LNHDA and CDR2 is SQIVND (reference sequence). The variable domain in full, completed from reference TRBV19 and TRBJ2-1, reads DGGITQSPKYLFRKEGQNVTLSCEQNLNHDAMYWYRQDPGQGLRLIYYSQIVNDFQKGDIAEGYSVSREKKESFPLTVTSAQKNPTAFYLCASSRVTGSSYNEQFFGPGTRLTVL.

The J gene is TRBJ2-5, the V gene TRBV18; D not certain. With 3 bases removed from V and 2 bases from J, the gap between germline ends came to 22 bases. Germline V CDR1 and CDR2: KGHSH, LQKENI. This CDR3 contains 18 residues. The CDR3 DNA follows: TGTGCCAGCTCACCGTCCCTGCCGAGAACCACCCCACAAGAGACCCAGTACTTC. It specifies CASSPSLPRTTPQETQYF.